This T cell receptor (beta chain) was captured by sequencing in a study of T cell responses to AZD1222 COVID-19 vaccine. Study-wide results and caveats: As reported, nearly half of all spike-specific TCRs target variant regions that are unmutated. Repertoire sampling was restricted to post-peak T cell response timepoints. Two doses of AZD1222 preceded a rise in Spike-specific TCR breadth and depth.

The germline V and J ends were trimmed by 0 bases and 1 base, with 7 bases remaining between them. The CDR3 totals 15 residues. Germline CDR1 is KGHSH and CDR2 is LQKENI. Concerning this clone: Its antigen is as yet unknown. Other DNA sequences in the same sample also yield this CDR3.

Libraries were prepared by immunoSEQ multiplex PCR; TCRdb keeps only in-frame clonotypes and omits some of them. The sample lists 130,000 or so clones, 85% to 90% occurring once. The receptor's source is an adult in good health. Sequences were derived from peripheral blood, sampled on day 0 of AZD1222 vaccination. This chain uses TRBV18 with TRBJ1-3; D perhaps matches TRBD1 (5 bases). CDR3 loop: CASSPPSGSGNTIYF. The DNA of the CDR3 is TGTGCCAGCTCACCACCGTCAGGGTCTGGAAACACCATATATTTT.